This TCR beta chain was retrieved from a study of blood T cells in healthy people across ages. Then a second PCR, running about 7 to 11 cycles, was carried out with a sample-barcoded 5' primer and a J-beta primer mix. Every cDNA was tagged by a template-switch adaptor with 12 random nucleotides. TCRdb fed the 5' RACE reads into MiXCR, producing one record per CDR3 protein. The data contain about 780,000 distinct CDR3 sequences, about 47% of them singletons. In the case of this clonotype: What it binds is not known.

General observations from the study: Donor CMV infection status was unknown, possibly confounding age-related changes in expanded clonotypes.

CDR1 and CDR2 (germline): LGHNA, YSLEER. V was pared by 0 bases and J by 7 bases, with 20 bases between. The CDR3 covers 17 residues. Donors gave ten milliliters of peripheral blood apiece. The sequence came from a man aged 80 or over in good health. The rearrangement links TRBV4-3 to TRBJ2-3; TRBD1 or TRBD2 may be the D gene (6 bases each). The sequenced material came from blood. The CDR3 DNA is TGCGCCAGCAGCCAAGATTCACCGGGGGCCGAGGGACATACGCAGTATTTT. Translation gives CASSQDSPGAEGHTQYF.